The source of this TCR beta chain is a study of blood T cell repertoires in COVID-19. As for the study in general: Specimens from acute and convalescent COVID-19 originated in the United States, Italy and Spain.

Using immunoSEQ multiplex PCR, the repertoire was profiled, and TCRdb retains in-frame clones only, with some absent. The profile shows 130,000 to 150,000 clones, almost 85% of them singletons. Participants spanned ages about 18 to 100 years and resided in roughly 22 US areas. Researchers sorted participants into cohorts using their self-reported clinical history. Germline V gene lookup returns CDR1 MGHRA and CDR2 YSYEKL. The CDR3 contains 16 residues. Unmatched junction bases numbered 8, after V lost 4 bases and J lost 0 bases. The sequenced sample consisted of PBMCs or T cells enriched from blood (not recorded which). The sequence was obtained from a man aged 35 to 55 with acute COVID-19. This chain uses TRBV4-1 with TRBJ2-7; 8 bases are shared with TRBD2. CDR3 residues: CASSPGGGLVSYEQYF. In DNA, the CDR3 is TGCGCCAGCAGCCCGGGAGGGGGACTGGTCTCCTACGAGCAGTACTTC.